Shown below are 30 T cell receptor beta chains from a single sample sequenced in a study of blood T cell repertoires in COVID-19. Measured with immunoSEQ multiplex PCR; TCRdb has only the in-frame clones, and not every one. The sample records tens of thousands of clones, 80% to 95% being singletons. Sequencing was performed on peripheral blood. The receptors originated from a man older than 75 with acute or convalescent COVID-19.

The chain carries TRBV28 and TRBJ1-3; D is undetermined. The CDR3 sequence is 14 residues long. Trimming took off 2 bases at V and 2 bases at J, with 7 bases between the two ends. Germline V CDR1 and CDR2: MDHEN, SYDVKM. In DNA, the CDR3 is TGTGCCAGCAGTTTAGGGCAGCCTGGAAACACCATATATTTT. Protein: CASSLGQPGNTIYF.

The genes are TRBV30 and TRBJ1-2; tentative D call: TRBD1 (5 bases). V was clipped by 2 bases and J by 7 bases, with 17 bases between them. Germline CDR1 reads GTSNPN; CDR2 reads SVGIG (reference sequence). The CDR3 sequence is 14 residues long. CDR3 nucleotides: TGTGCCTGGAGTCGCAGACAGACCCTCAGTGGCTACACCTTC. This encodes CAWSRRQTLSGYTF. Supplemented by reference TRBV30 and TRBJ1-2, the full variable domain reads SQTIHQWPATLVQPVGSPLSLECTVEGTSNPNLYWYRQAAGRGLQLLFYSVGIGQISSEVPQNLSASRPQDRQFILSSKKLLLSDSGFYLCAWSRRQTLSGYTFGSGTRLTVV.

The chain joins TRBV6-2 or TRBV6-3 to TRBJ1-3; the match to TRBD1 covers 10 bases. The V and J ends lost 4 bases and 1 base, in that order; junction bases with no gene match: 1. The CDR3 contains 15 residues. Germline assignment: CDR1 MNHEY and CDR2 SVGEGT. CDR3 DNA sequence: TGTGCCAGCAGTTGGGACAGGGGATCTGGAAACACCATATATTTT. It encodes CASSWDRGSGNTIYF.

The rearrangement links TRBV7-9 to TRBJ2-2; 11 positions match TRBD1. V dropped 5 bases and J dropped 4; count of bases not matched to a gene: 9. The CDR3 has 17 residues. From germline, CDR1 is SEHNR and CDR2 FQNEAQ (reference sequence). In DNA form, the CDR3 reads TGTGCCAGCAGCCTCGGCGGCGGGACAGGGGGCACCGGGGAGCTGTTTTTT. Translation: CASSLGGGTGGTGELFF. Full variable domain (remainder filled in from reference TRBV7-9 and TRBJ2-2): DTGVSQNPRHKITKRGQNVTFRCDPISEHNRLYWYRQTLGQGPEFLTYFQNEAQLEKSRLLSDRFSAERPKGSFSTLEIQRTEQGDSAMYLCASSLGGGTGGTGELFFGEGSRLTVL.

This rearrangement joins TRBV27 to TRBJ1-6; D gene uncertain. CDR1 MNHEY and CDR2 SMNVEV come from the germline V gene (reference sequence). The CDR3 loop spans 16 amino acids. V was shortened by 6 bases and J by 0 bases, with 12 bases between the two germline ends. The CDR3 DNA sequence: TGTGCCAGCAGCCTCACGGGGAGCTCCTATAATTCACCCCTCCACTTT. It codes for CASSLTGSSYNSPLHF.

The chain joins TRBV5-6 to TRBJ1-4, with TRBD1 matching 7 bases. The CDR3 has 17 amino acids. Germline values: CDR1 SGHDT, CDR2 YYEEEE. V was pared by 0 bases and J by 5 bases, with 10 bases of the junction left unmatched. Written as DNA, the CDR3 is TGTGCCAGCAGCTTGGTTGTAGGGGGCGCCGTAAATGAAAAACTGTTTTTT. This encodes CASSLVVGGAVNEKLFF. Complete variable domain (other parts from reference TRBV5-6 and TRBJ1-4): DAGVTQSPTHLIKTRGQQVTLRCSPKSGHDTVSWYQQALGQGPQFIFQYYEEEERQRGNFPDRFSGHQFPNYSSELNVNALLLGDSALYLCASSLVVGGAVNEKLFFGSGTQLSVL.

The rearrangement uses TRBV5-1 and TRBJ2-2, with TRBD1 matching over 8 bases. V lost 4 bases and J lost 4; bases outside the gene matches: 12. Germline CDR1 reads SGHRS; CDR2 reads YFSETQ. The length of the CDR3 is 17 residues. The chain's CDR3 is CASSLRVDRGGTGELFF. The CDR3 DNA follows: TGCGCCAGCAGCCTGAGGGTTGACAGGGGCGGCACCGGGGAGCTGTTTTTT.

The J gene is TRBJ2-5, the V gene TRBV4-2; 8 bases are shared with TRBD2. Germline V gives CDR1 LGHNA, CDR2 YNFKEQ. This CDR3 region has 15 residues. J was trimmed by 5 bases and V by 2 bases; bases with no gene match: 7. The CDR3 nucleotides read TGTGCCAGCAGCCAACCTACTAGCGGCGTCGAGACCCAGTACTTC. Protein sequence: CASSQPTSGVETQYF.

V usage is TRBV7-2 and J usage is TRBJ1-2, with TRBD1 identical over 10 bases. This CDR3 is built from 14 residues. V trimming: 0 bases; J trimming: 7 bases; junction bases outside the gene matches: 2. Looked up from germline, CDR1 is SGHTA and CDR2 is FQGNSA. This CDR3 reads CASSLADRGLGYTF. The CDR3 region has the DNA TGTGCCAGCAGCTTAGCTGACAGGGGGCTTGGCTACACCTTC. The full variable domain, rest sourced from reference TRBV7-2 and TRBJ1-2, is GAGVSQSPSNKVTEKGKDVELRCDPISGHTALYWYRQSLGQGLEFLIYFQGNSAPDKSGLPSDRFSAERTGGSVSTLTIQRTQQEDSAVYLCASSLADRGLGYTFGSGTRLTVV.

In this sample, this clone turned up once. V and J are TRBV3-1 (or the pseudogene TRBV3-2) and TRBJ1-2, with D uncertain. This CDR3 is 15 amino acids long. V was clipped by 1 base and J by 4 bases, with 13 bases between them. From germline, CDR1 is LGHDT and CDR2 YNNKEL (reference sequence). DNA of the CDR3: TGTGCCAGCAGCCAAGGTGAGGCCCTTGCCTATGGCTACACCTTC. Residues: CASSQGEALAYGYTF.

This clone has a single count. The V gene is TRBV10-3, the J gene TRBJ1-1; no definite D call. V gave up 11 bases and J gave up 4 bases, with 14 bases separating them. The CDR3 loop spans 12 amino acids. Germline CDR1 reads ENHRY; CDR2 reads SYGVKD. The CDR3 DNA reads TGTGCCGTCGGACCGGGAGGCACTGAAGCTTTCTTT. It yields the protein CAVGPGGTEAFF.

The gene calls are TRBV14 and TRBJ1-6; 9 nucleotides match TRBD1. Germline assignment: CDR1 SGHDN and CDR2 FVKESK. CDR3 length: 15 residues. The junction had 5 bases not matched to a gene; V was cut back by 4 bases and J by 7 bases. The CDR3 DNA reads as TGTGCCAGCAGCCCCAGGACAGGGGAAAATTCACCCCTCCACTTT. This codes for CASSPRTGENSPLHF.

This chain links TRBV20-1 with TRBJ2-7, with TRBD2 identical over 7 bases. The length of the CDR3 is 11 residues. The V gene end was trimmed by 3 bases and the J gene end by 4 bases; junction bases not matched to a gene: 0. Germline CDR1 is DFQATT and CDR2 is SNEGSKA (reference sequence). The DNA for the CDR3 is TGCAGTGCTAGGGGGGGGTACGAGCAGTACTTC. Its protein product is CSARGGYEQYF.

V usage is TRBV7-2 and J usage is TRBJ2-1; 11 nucleotides align to TRBD2. The CDR3 contains 13 residues. V lost 8 bases and J lost 4; bases outside the gene matches: 1. Per the germline V gene, CDR1 is SGHTA and CDR2 is FQGNSA. CDR3 nucleotides: TGTGCCAGCGGGACTAGCGGTTACAATGAGCAGTTCTTC. It yields the protein CASGTSGYNEQFF.

The rearrangement uses TRBV6-1 and TRBJ1-5; D is perhaps TRBD1 (5 bases). Per the germline V gene, CDR1 is MNHNS and CDR2 is SASEGT. Deletions cut 0 bases from V and 0 bases from J, with 6 bases between. There are 15 residues in the CDR3. CDR3 in DNA: TGTGCCAGCAGTGAAGCAGGGGTTAGCAATCAGCCCCAGCATTTT. This sequence encodes CASSEAGVSNQPQHF.

This chain links TRBV4-2 with TRBJ1-6; possible D gene TRBD1, 5 bases. The CDR3 sequence is 14 residues long. CDR1 and CDR2 from the germline V gene are LGHNA and YNFKEQ. V lost 1 base and J lost 6, with 7 bases in between. CDR3 protein: CASSQVQVNSPLHF. The CDR3 DNA reads as TGTGCCAGCAGCCAAGTACAGGTTAATTCACCCCTCCACTTT.

The CDR3 DNA sequence: TGTGCCAGCAGCTTGGAACCCTCGACAGGGGCCTACTCCTACGAGCAGTACTTC. Its translation: CASSLEPSTGAYSYEQYF. The chain links TRBV5-4 to TRBJ2-7; 8 bases are shared with TRBD1. The CDR3 runs 18 residues. The junction had 11 bases not matched to a gene; V was cut back by 0 bases and J by 0 bases. Looked up from germline, CDR1 is SGHNT and CDR2 is YYREEE (reference sequence).

This chain links TRBV15 with TRBJ1-4; maybe TRBD1 (6 bases). The CDR3 is 15 amino acids. Deletions cut 2 bases from V and 7 bases from J, with 14 bases between. The germline V gene encodes CDR1 LNHNV and CDR2 YYDKDF (reference sequence). This CDR3 reads CATSRLTGGGEKLFF. The CDR3 bases are TGTGCCACCAGCAGACTGACAGGTGGCGGTGAAAAACTGTTTTTT.

V gene TRBV6-5 combines with J gene TRBJ2-5; TRBD1 might be the D (6 bases). Germline CDR1 is MNHEY and CDR2 is SVGAGI. Trimming took 6 bases from V and 2 from J, leaving 13 bases between them. The CDR3 runs to 14 residues. DNA of the CDR3: TGTGCCAGCAGGACAGGCGAAGCACAAGAGACCCAGTACTTC. This encodes CASRTGEAQETQYF.

CDR3: CASSLDTKETQYF. The CDR3 coding sequence is TGTGCCAGTAGTCTTGACACAAAAGAGACCCAGTACTTC. The chain combines TRBV19 with TRBJ2-5; D unresolved. Per the germline V gene, CDR1 is LNHDA and CDR2 is SQIVND (reference sequence). V gave up 5 bases and J gave up 3 bases, with 10 bases separating them. The CDR3 runs to 13 residues.

This sequence joins TRBV5-1 and TRBJ1-1; 10 positions agree with TRBD1. J was trimmed by 0 bases and V by 4 bases; bases with no gene match: 6. This CDR3 region has 16 residues. Germline lookup yields CDR1 SGHRS and CDR2 YFSETQ. The CDR3 region is CASSRGQGWVNTEAFF. As DNA, the CDR3 is TGCGCCAGCAGCAGGGGACAGGGGTGGGTGAACACTGAAGCTTTCTTT.

This chain links TRBV5-1 with TRBJ1-2; 8 nucleotides align to TRBD1. Germline CDR1 is SGHRS and CDR2 is YFSETQ. This CDR3 has 14 amino acids. With V trimmed by 5 bases and J by 4 bases, 7 bases remained unmatched. The CDR3 region is CASRPTQGAYGYTF. The CDR3 DNA sequence: TGCGCCAGCAGACCTACCCAGGGGGCCTATGGCTACACCTTC.

The chain links TRBV4-2 to TRBJ1-6, with a weak D call TRBD1 (6 bases). With 0 bases removed from V and 8 bases from J, the gap between germline ends came to 17 bases. Germline CDR1 and CDR2: LGHNA and YNFKEQ. The CDR3 is 17 amino acids. CDR3 amino acids: CASSQDKGEYGYSPLHF. CDR3 sequence (DNA): TGTGCCAGCAGCCAAGATAAGGGGGAGTATGGATATTCACCCCTCCACTTT.

V gene TRBV4-1 combines with J gene TRBJ2-5; 7 bases are shared with TRBD1. Unmatched junction bases numbered 9, after V lost 0 bases and J lost 5 bases. Germline values: CDR1 MGHRA, CDR2 YSYEKL. This CDR3 has 16 amino acids. The CDR3 DNA reads TGCGCCAGCAGCCAAGAGTCGGAGACAGGGCGGGAGACCCAGTACTTC. Its translation is CASSQESETGRETQYF.

The rearrangement links TRBV2 to TRBJ2-1, with 12 bases lining up with TRBD2. CDR1 and CDR2 (germline): SNHLY, FYNNEI. The CDR3 loop spans 17 amino acids. Losses at the gene ends were 0 bases for V and 4 bases for J; bases not matched to a gene: 4. The CDR3 sequence: CASSEAGLAGLYNEQFF. The DNA for the CDR3 is TGTGCCAGCAGTGAAGCGGGACTAGCGGGCCTTTACAATGAGCAGTTCTTC.

The CDR3 sequence is CASSTRTGSMGETQYF. CDR3 DNA sequence: TGTGCCAGCTCAACCCGGACAGGGAGCATGGGAGAGACCCAGTACTTC. This chain connects TRBV18 to TRBJ2-5, with 8 bases lining up with TRBD1. Trimming took 5 bases from V and 4 from J; bases not matched to a gene: 12. Germline CDR1 and CDR2: KGHSH and LQKENI. The length of the CDR3 is 16 residues.

This chain joins TRBV5-1 and TRBJ2-3; tentatively, D is TRBD2 (7 bases). Germline CDR1 is SGHRS and CDR2 is YFSETQ. The ends were cut back, 1 base at V and 3 bases at J, with 18 bases in the middle. The length of the CDR3 is 17 residues. In nucleotides, the CDR3 is TGCGCCAGCAGCTTGAGGCCGGGGGGCCAGTGGACAGATACGCAGTATTTT. Amino acids: CASSLRPGGQWTDTQYF.

This chain connects TRBV5-1 to TRBJ2-7; 7 bases are a match to TRBD1. Germline CDR1 SGHRS, CDR2 YFSETQ. V lost 2 bases to trimming and J lost 4 bases; unmatched junction nucleotides: 6. The CDR3 has 14 amino acids. As DNA, the CDR3 is TGCGCCAGCAGCTTAGGGACAGAGATTTACGAGCAGTACTTC. It is translated as CASSLGTEIYEQYF.

This chain uses TRBV12-3 or TRBV12-4 with TRBJ2-5; D is perhaps TRBD2 (6 bases). CDR3 length: 13 residues. The V end lost 10 bases, the J end lost 1 base, and 13 bases lay between the germline ends. The CDR3 DNA sequence: TGTGCCACTGGGGCGGGACTCCAAGAGACCCAGTACTTC. As protein: CATGAGLQETQYF.

This clone was seen a handful of times. The chain joins TRBV5-8 to TRBJ1-2, with 8 bases lining up with TRBD1. Germline V gene lookup returns CDR1 SGHTS and CDR2 YDEGEE. The CDR3 length is 13 residues. Germline trimming cut 4 bases from V and 8 bases from J; bases unmatched to any gene: 7. CDR3 residues: CASSTDRAGGYTF. Here the CDR3 DNA reads TGTGCCAGCAGCACGGACAGGGCCGGGGGCTACACCTTC.